This is a list of T cell receptor beta chains from one sample in a study of vaccination effects on CD4 cells after COVID-19. Clones were read by immunoSEQ multiplex PCR, and TCRdb kept only the in-frame ones, dropping some. Here the sample spans roughly 20,000 clones, 70% being singletons. For these TCRs, the target antigens are not known. Sequenced material: CD4+ T cells from PBMCs cultured with HCoV-229E spike peptides, taken before COVID-19 vaccination. Receptors originate from a human donor who received a COVID-19 vaccine. The CDR3 runs from the conserved cysteine through the conserved F or W. The order of the fields is V gene, clone size, D gene, J gene, CDR3 protein, CDR3 DNA. A D gene is named only where the DNA matches it firmly. Some rows have no size entry. The others give once, few or many, or a class for an expanded clone.

TRBV4-1,once,TRBD2,TRBJ2-5,CASSQEIELAGEETQYF,TGCGCCAGCAGCCAAGAAATCGAACTAGCGGGAGAGGAGACCCAGTACTTC
TRBV18,NA,NA,TRBJ2-5,CASSPLGTFKQETQYF,TGTGCCAGCTCACCACTGGGGACGTTTAAACAAGAGACCCAGTACTTC
TRBV6-5,NA,TRBD1,TRBJ2-7,CASTQQGSPSYEQYF,TGTGCCAGCACCCAACAGGGGTCCCCCTCCTACGAGCAGTACTTC
TRBV2,few,TRBD2,TRBJ2-7,CASSEGSGGLDYEQYF,TGTGCCAGCAGTGAAGGTTCGGGGGGGCTTGACTACGAGCAGTACTTC
TRBV3-1/TRBV3-2,NA,TRBD1,TRBJ1-6,CASSHLQGANSPLHF,TGTGCCAGCAGCCATCTCCAGGGGGCAAATTCACCCCTCCACTTT
TRBV30,NA,NA,TRBJ1-4,CAHREGGEKLFF,TGTGCCCACCGCGAGGGGGGTGAAAAACTGTTTTTT
TRBV5-1,NA,TRBD2,TRBJ2-5,CASSTQTSGVETQYF,TGCGCCAGCAGCACCCAGACTAGCGGGGTGGAGACCCAGTACTTC
TRBV27,NA,NA,TRBJ1-5,CASSLLDSNQPQHF,TGTGCCAGCAGTTTGTTGGACAGCAATCAGCCCCAGCATTTT
TRBV7-9,NA,TRBD1,TRBJ1-2,CASSEQGAGGYTF,TGTGCCAGCAGCGAACAGGGGGCGGGTGGCTACACCTTC
TRBV5-4,few,NA,TRBJ2-5,CAYLRGRETQYF,TGTGCCTACCTGCGGGGGCGGGAGACCCAGTACTTC
TRBV1,NA,NA,TRBJ2-7,CTSSHAKAGGPPYEQYF,TGCACCAGCAGCCACGCCAAAGCGGGAGGGCCTCCCTACGAGCAGTACTTC
TRBV6-5,once,TRBD2,TRBJ2-1,CASKELAGVAEQFF,TGTGCCAGCAAGGAACTAGCGGGGGTGGCTGAGCAGTTCTTC
TRBV12-3/TRBV12-4,few,NA,TRBJ1-1,CASSLYRLGAFF,TGTGCCAGCAGCCTCTACAGGTTAGGAGCTTTCTTT
TRBV7-9,NA,NA,TRBJ2-3,CASSPRGPDTQYF,TGTGCCAGCAGCCCAAGGGGCCCAGATACGCAGTATTTT
TRBV6-4,once,TRBD2,TRBJ2-3,CASSVEAGGTDTQYF,TGTGCCAGCAGTGTCGAAGCGGGGGGCACAGATACGCAGTATTTT
TRBV4-2,NA,NA,TRBJ1-6,CASSQDLQGNSPLHF,TGTGCCAGCAGCCAAGATCTACAGGGAAACTCACCCCTCCACTTT
TRBV13,NA,NA,TRBJ1-2,CASSLGAGYGYTF,TGTGCCAGCAGCCTCGGAGCGGGCTATGGCTACACCTTC
TRBV5-5,NA,TRBD1,TRBJ1-2,CASSLDGTGGIVYGYTF,TGTGCCAGCAGCTTGGATGGGACAGGGGGTATCGTCTATGGCTACACCTTC
TRBV19,NA,TRBD1,TRBJ1-5,CASRRDRIQNQPQHF,TGTGCCAGTAGACGGGACAGAATACAAAATCAGCCCCAGCATTTT